The 10 T cell receptor beta chains listed next were all sequenced from one sample in a study of control samples from healthy donors and cancer patients. Method: immunoSEQ multiplex PCR; TCRdb's copy keeps in-frame clones and lacks some. The table has around 70,000 clones, roughly 93% seen once. The sample was blood. These receptors originate from a woman in her 30s in good health.

The rearrangement joins TRBV12-5 to TRBJ1-1, with TRBD1 matching over 8 bases. Trimming removed 6 bases from V and 3 bases from J; junction bases left unmatched: 15. Germline values: CDR1 LGHNT, CDR2 FRNRAP. The CDR3 is made up of 17 amino acids. CDR3 in amino acids: CASGPWTGRLGDTEAFF. Here the CDR3 DNA reads TGTGCTAGTGGACCCTGGACAGGGAGACTGGGTGACACTGAAGCTTTCTTT.

The chain joins TRBV18 to TRBJ2-6; TRBD1 matches 9 bases. In germline, CDR1 is KGHSH, CDR2 LQKENI. J was trimmed by 1 base and V by 3 bases; bases with no gene match: 7. The CDR3 contains 18 residues. This CDR3 reads CASSPRTGVLSGANVLTF. In DNA form, the CDR3 reads TGTGCCAGCTCACCGAGGACAGGGGTCCTTTCTGGGGCCAACGTCCTGACTTTC.

The chain uses TRBV6-5 and TRBJ1-2; D is uncertain. Germline-derived CDR1 and CDR2 are MNHEY and SVGAGI. The length of the CDR3 is 16 residues. The germline V and J ends were trimmed by 0 bases and 3 bases, with 14 bases remaining between them. In DNA, the CDR3 is TGTGCCAGCAGTTACTCGCGGACGGAGGTCTACTATGGCTACACCTTC. Its translation is CASSYSRTEVYYGYTF.

This rearrangement joins TRBV10-1 to TRBJ2-7; D unclear. Germline V CDR1 and CDR2: WNHNN, SYGVQD (reference sequence). The CDR3 is 16 amino acids. Trimming shortened V by 5 bases and J by 2 bases, and 19 bases separated the two germline ends. The CDR3 sequence: CASSLSSFLVTYEQYV. CDR3 DNA: TGCGCCAGCAGTCTGTCATCCTTTTTAGTCACCTACGAGCAGTACGTC.

On this clone itself: Within the sample, other DNA sequences also encode this same CDR3. The chain carries TRBV7-9 and TRBJ1-1; perhaps TRBD1 as D (6 bases). The CDR3 consists of 15 residues. Trimming stripped 5 bases from V and 0 bases from J, with 13 bases between. Germline CDR1 reads SEHNR; CDR2 reads FQNEAQ (reference sequence). The CDR3, as DNA: TGTGCCAGCAGCCTTCGACAGGAATTGAACACTGAAGCTTTCTTT. Translating it yields CASSLRQELNTEAFF. Based on the CDR3 plus reference TRBV7-9 and TRBJ1-1, the full variable domain is DTGVSQNPRHKITKRGQNVTFRCDPISEHNRLYWYRQTLGQGPEFLTYFQNEAQLEKSRLLSDRFSAERPKGSFSTLEIQRTEQGDSAMYLCASSLRQELNTEAFFGQGTRLTVV.

The chain joins TRBV5-6 to TRBJ1-5, with D possibly being TRBD1 (5 bases). Trimming removed 5 bases at V and 0 bases at J, with 15 bases between. Germline V gene lookup returns CDR1 SGHDT and CDR2 YYEEEE. The CDR3 is 16 residues long. The CDR3 sequence is CASSAGYGYSNQPQHF. The CDR3 DNA reads TGTGCCAGCAGTGCAGGGTACGGGTATAGCAATCAGCCCCAGCATTTT.

The chain employs TRBV25-1 and TRBJ1-1; no firm D call. This CDR3 has 11 residues. The germline V and J ends were trimmed by 4 bases and 3 bases, with 3 bases remaining between them. Per germline, CDR1 MGHDK and CDR2 SYGVNS. CDR3 nucleotides: TGTGCCAGCAGTGCTCACACTGAAGCTTTCTTT. This translates into CASSAHTEAFF.

J is TRBJ2-5 and V is TRBV6-5; TRBD1 is a possible D gene (5 bases). Trimming took off 7 bases at V and 0 bases at J, with 9 bases between the two ends. CDR3 length equals 13 residues. Germline CDR1 and CDR2: MNHEY and SVGAGI. This CDR3 reads CASIGANQETQYF. The CDR3 region has the DNA TGTGCCAGCATTGGGGCCAACCAAGAGACCCAGTACTTC.

The chain links TRBV20-1 to TRBJ2-5, with D perhaps assigned TRBD1 or TRBD2 (5 bases each). The V gene's germline CDR1 is DFQATT and CDR2 SNEGSKA (reference sequence). The CDR3 contains 16 residues. The V end was cut by 3 bases, the J end by 0 bases, with 17 bases between. The CDR3 is CSASALTRGNQETQYF. CDR3 bases: TGCAGTGCTAGTGCTCTCACGAGGGGCAACCAAGAGACCCAGTACTTC.

V gene TRBV7-9 combines with J gene TRBJ2-7; D is unclear. Trimming pared 1 base from V and 6 bases from J, leaving 7 bases between. Looked up from germline, CDR1 is SEHNR and CDR2 is FQNEAQ (reference sequence). The CDR3 is made up of 12 amino acids. CDR3: CASSLVGSEQYV. For the CDR3, the DNA is TGTGCCAGCAGCTTAGTGGGCAGCGAGCAGTACGTC.